The rows below give T cell receptor beta chains drawn from one sample of a study of CD8+ T cells in alopecia areata. The repertoire was sequenced with immunoSEQ multiplex PCR; TCRdb's copy has only in-frame clones and lacks some. The data contain 160,000 or so clones, about 61% of them seen just once; the ten biggest clones take up around 15%. The sample here was CD4+ T cells sorted from blood, taken at week 56, from a patient treated with tofacitinib. These receptors were taken from a human donor with alopecia areata. CDR3s include the opening cysteine and the closing phenylalanine or tryptophan. D genes are given only for firm matches. The size field is filled for only some rows; it gives once, few, many or a size class.

D gene: TRBD1
V gene: TRBV19
J gene: TRBJ1-1
clone size: NA
CDR3 protein: CASSPRTGRAEAFF
CDR3 DNA: TGTGCCAGTAGTCCCCGGACAGGTCGGGCTGAAGCTTTCTTT

D gene: TRBD2
V gene: TRBV25-1
J gene: TRBJ2-5
clone size: few
CDR3 protein: CASSETGTSVVETQYF
CDR3 DNA: TGTGCCAGCAGTGAAACCGGGACTAGCGTTGTAGAGACCCAGTACTTC

D gene: TRBD1
V gene: TRBV5-1
J gene: TRBJ2-3
clone size: NA
CDR3 protein: CASSFKPTGGMDTQYF
CDR3 DNA: TGCGCCAGCAGCTTCAAACCGACAGGGGGCATGGATACGCAGTATTTT

D gene: TRBD2
V gene: TRBV30
J gene: TRBJ2-7
clone size: few
CDR3 protein: CAWSRTSYFDEQYF
CDR3 DNA: TGTGCCTGGAGTAGGACTAGCTACTTCGACGAGCAGTACTTC

D gene: TRBD1
V gene: TRBV25-1
J gene: TRBJ2-2
clone size: NA
CDR3 protein: CASRRQGANTGELFF
CDR3 DNA: TGTGCCAGCAGAAGACAGGGTGCAAACACCGGGGAGCTGTTTTTT

D gene: NA
V gene: TRBV5-5
J gene: TRBJ2-5
clone size: NA
CDR3 protein: CASTWTTQETQYF
CDR3 DNA: TGTGCCAGCACGTGGACAACACAAGAGACCCAGTACTTC

D gene: NA
V gene: TRBV4-2
J gene: TRBJ2-3
clone size: NA
CDR3 protein: CASSQEQVSTTDTQYF
CDR3 DNA: TGTGCCAGCAGCCAGGAACAGGTCTCCACCACAGATACGCAGTATTTT

D gene: TRBD1
V gene: TRBV19
J gene: TRBJ1-6
clone size: few
CDR3 protein: CASSPRQGANSPLHF
CDR3 DNA: TGTGCCAGTAGCCCCCGGCAGGGGGCGAATTCACCCCTCCACTTT

D gene: TRBD1
V gene: TRBV7-6
J gene: TRBJ1-6
clone size: NA
CDR3 protein: CASSLDRGGSPLHF
CDR3 DNA: TGTGCCAGCAGCTTAGACAGGGGGGGTTCACCCCTCCACTTT

D gene: NA
V gene: TRBV2
J gene: TRBJ1-4
clone size: NA
CDR3 protein: CASRRGNEKLFF
CDR3 DNA: TGTGCCAGCAGGCGGGGGAATGAAAAACTGTTTTTT

D gene: NA
V gene: TRBV5-1
J gene: TRBJ2-5
clone size: NA
CDR3 protein: CASREVETQYF
CDR3 DNA: TGCGCCAGCAGAGAAGTAGAGACCCAGTACTTC

D gene: NA
V gene: TRBV4-2
J gene: TRBJ1-5
clone size: NA
CDR3 protein: CASSHDGHLSNQPQHF
CDR3 DNA: TGTGCCAGCAGCCATGACGGACACCTTAGCAATCAGCCCCAGCATTTT

D gene: TRBD2
V gene: TRBV27
J gene: TRBJ2-1
clone size: NA
CDR3 protein: CASSSAGLAGLVEQFF
CDR3 DNA: TGTGCCAGCAGTTCCGCGGGACTAGCGGGCCTCGTTGAGCAGTTCTTC

D gene: NA
V gene: TRBV4-1
J gene: TRBJ2-1
clone size: NA
CDR3 protein: CASSQEAEEQFF
CDR3 DNA: TGCGCCAGCAGCCAAGAGGCAGAAGAGCAGTTCTTC

D gene: NA
V gene: TRBV9
J gene: TRBJ1-1
clone size: few
CDR3 protein: CASTHLQVSGTEAFF
CDR3 DNA: TGTGCCAGTACACACCTACAGGTTTCGGGCACTGAAGCTTTCTTT

D gene: NA
V gene: TRBV10-3
J gene: TRBJ1-2
clone size: NA
CDR3 protein: CASRGGDGYTF
CDR3 DNA: TGTGCCTCGAGGGGGGGAGATGGCTACACCTTC

D gene: TRBD1
V gene: TRBV29-1
J gene: TRBJ2-7
clone size: NA
CDR3 protein: CSGGTGVWEQYF
CDR3 DNA: TGCAGCGGTGGGACAGGGGTGTGGGAGCAGTACTTC

D gene: NA
V gene: TRBV25-1
J gene: TRBJ2-1
clone size: few
CDR3 protein: CASSGGMGSYNEQFF
CDR3 DNA: TGTGCCAGCAGCGGGGGAATGGGCTCCTACAATGAGCAGTTCTTC

D gene: NA
V gene: TRBV23-1
J gene: TRBJ2-3
clone size: NA
CDR3 protein: CASRVVRDVSTDTQYF
CDR3 DNA: TGCGCCAGCAGAGTCGTCCGGGACGTGAGCACAGATACGCAGTATTTT

D gene: NA
V gene: TRBV30
J gene: TRBJ2-7
clone size: NA
CDR3 protein: CAWRAGSYEQYF
CDR3 DNA: TGTGCCTGGAGAGCAGGGTCATACGAGCAGTACTTC

D gene: NA
V gene: TRBV4-1
J gene: TRBJ2-3
clone size: NA
CDR3 protein: CASSQDGRGISTDTQYF
CDR3 DNA: TGCGCCAGCAGCCAAGATGGAAGGGGCATTAGCACAGATACGCAGTATTTT

D gene: NA
V gene: TRBV11-2
J gene: TRBJ1-6
clone size: NA
CDR3 protein: CASTLSGGGGPLHF
CDR3 DNA: TGTGCCAGCACTTTATCTGGGGGGGGAGGACCCCTCCACTTT

D gene: TRBD1
V gene: TRBV19
J gene: TRBJ1-1
clone size: once
CDR3 protein: CASSPMTGDHMNTEAFF
CDR3 DNA: TGTGCCAGTAGTCCTATGACAGGGGACCACATGAACACTGAAGCTTTCTTT

D gene: NA
V gene: TRBV9
J gene: TRBJ2-3
clone size: once
CDR3 protein: CASSVEWSTDTQYF
CDR3 DNA: TGTGCCAGCAGCGTAGAGTGGAGCACAGATACGCAGTATTTT

D gene: NA
V gene: TRBV30
J gene: TRBJ2-1
clone size: once
CDR3 protein: CAWRWGYSYNEQFF
CDR3 DNA: TGTGCCTGGAGATGGGGGTACAGCTACAATGAGCAGTTCTTC

D gene: TRBD1
V gene: TRBV5-5
J gene: TRBJ2-4
clone size: NA
CDR3 protein: CASSSTGVKNIQYF
CDR3 DNA: TGTGCCAGCAGCTCTACAGGGGTCAAAAACATTCAGTACTTC

D gene: NA
V gene: TRBV6-5
J gene: TRBJ1-2
clone size: NA
CDR3 protein: CASSIDRLNYGYTF
CDR3 DNA: TGTGCCAGCAGTATCGACCGTCTTAACTATGGCTACACCTTC

D gene: TRBD2
V gene: TRBV5-5
J gene: TRBJ2-5
clone size: NA
CDR3 protein: CASSLTSGGLQETQYF
CDR3 DNA: TGTGCCAGCAGCTTGACTAGCGGGGGGCTCCAAGAGACCCAGTACTTC

D gene: TRBD1
V gene: TRBV2
J gene: TRBJ1-2
clone size: few
CDR3 protein: CASFGQGRGLGYTF
CDR3 DNA: TGTGCCAGCTTTGGACAGGGTAGGGGTCTTGGCTACACCTTC

D gene: TRBD2
V gene: TRBV30
J gene: TRBJ2-3
clone size: NA
CDR3 protein: CAWSVAGGTDTQYF
CDR3 DNA: TGTGCCTGGAGTGTAGCGGGGGGCACAGATACGCAGTATTTT

D gene: NA
V gene: TRBV5-4
J gene: TRBJ2-5
clone size: NA
CDR3 protein: CASSGKDTPRETQYF
CDR3 DNA: TGTGCCAGCAGCGGAAAGGACACACCACGGGAGACCCAGTACTTC

D gene: NA
V gene: TRBV19
J gene: TRBJ2-3
clone size: many
CDR3 protein: CASTTGYGTDTQYF
CDR3 DNA: TGTGCCAGTACGACCGGGTATGGCACAGATACGCAGTATTTT

D gene: TRBD1
V gene: TRBV10-3
J gene: TRBJ2-7
clone size: NA
CDR3 protein: CAISGTAPTTQYF
CDR3 DNA: TGTGCCATCAGCGGGACAGCGCCTACGACGCAGTACTTC

D gene: TRBD1
V gene: TRBV27
J gene: TRBJ2-5
clone size: NA
CDR3 protein: CASSADRRQETQYF
CDR3 DNA: TGTGCCAGCAGTGCGGACAGGAGACAAGAGACCCAGTACTTC

D gene: NA
V gene: TRBV5-1
J gene: TRBJ2-2
clone size: NA
CDR3 protein: CASSKRTDTGELFF
CDR3 DNA: TGCGCCAGCAGCAAACGGACAGACACCGGGGAGCTGTTTTTT

D gene: NA
V gene: TRBV30
J gene: TRBJ2-4
clone size: few
CDR3 protein: CAWSRLAKNIQYF
CDR3 DNA: TGTGCCTGGAGTCGACTAGCCAAAAACATTCAGTACTTC